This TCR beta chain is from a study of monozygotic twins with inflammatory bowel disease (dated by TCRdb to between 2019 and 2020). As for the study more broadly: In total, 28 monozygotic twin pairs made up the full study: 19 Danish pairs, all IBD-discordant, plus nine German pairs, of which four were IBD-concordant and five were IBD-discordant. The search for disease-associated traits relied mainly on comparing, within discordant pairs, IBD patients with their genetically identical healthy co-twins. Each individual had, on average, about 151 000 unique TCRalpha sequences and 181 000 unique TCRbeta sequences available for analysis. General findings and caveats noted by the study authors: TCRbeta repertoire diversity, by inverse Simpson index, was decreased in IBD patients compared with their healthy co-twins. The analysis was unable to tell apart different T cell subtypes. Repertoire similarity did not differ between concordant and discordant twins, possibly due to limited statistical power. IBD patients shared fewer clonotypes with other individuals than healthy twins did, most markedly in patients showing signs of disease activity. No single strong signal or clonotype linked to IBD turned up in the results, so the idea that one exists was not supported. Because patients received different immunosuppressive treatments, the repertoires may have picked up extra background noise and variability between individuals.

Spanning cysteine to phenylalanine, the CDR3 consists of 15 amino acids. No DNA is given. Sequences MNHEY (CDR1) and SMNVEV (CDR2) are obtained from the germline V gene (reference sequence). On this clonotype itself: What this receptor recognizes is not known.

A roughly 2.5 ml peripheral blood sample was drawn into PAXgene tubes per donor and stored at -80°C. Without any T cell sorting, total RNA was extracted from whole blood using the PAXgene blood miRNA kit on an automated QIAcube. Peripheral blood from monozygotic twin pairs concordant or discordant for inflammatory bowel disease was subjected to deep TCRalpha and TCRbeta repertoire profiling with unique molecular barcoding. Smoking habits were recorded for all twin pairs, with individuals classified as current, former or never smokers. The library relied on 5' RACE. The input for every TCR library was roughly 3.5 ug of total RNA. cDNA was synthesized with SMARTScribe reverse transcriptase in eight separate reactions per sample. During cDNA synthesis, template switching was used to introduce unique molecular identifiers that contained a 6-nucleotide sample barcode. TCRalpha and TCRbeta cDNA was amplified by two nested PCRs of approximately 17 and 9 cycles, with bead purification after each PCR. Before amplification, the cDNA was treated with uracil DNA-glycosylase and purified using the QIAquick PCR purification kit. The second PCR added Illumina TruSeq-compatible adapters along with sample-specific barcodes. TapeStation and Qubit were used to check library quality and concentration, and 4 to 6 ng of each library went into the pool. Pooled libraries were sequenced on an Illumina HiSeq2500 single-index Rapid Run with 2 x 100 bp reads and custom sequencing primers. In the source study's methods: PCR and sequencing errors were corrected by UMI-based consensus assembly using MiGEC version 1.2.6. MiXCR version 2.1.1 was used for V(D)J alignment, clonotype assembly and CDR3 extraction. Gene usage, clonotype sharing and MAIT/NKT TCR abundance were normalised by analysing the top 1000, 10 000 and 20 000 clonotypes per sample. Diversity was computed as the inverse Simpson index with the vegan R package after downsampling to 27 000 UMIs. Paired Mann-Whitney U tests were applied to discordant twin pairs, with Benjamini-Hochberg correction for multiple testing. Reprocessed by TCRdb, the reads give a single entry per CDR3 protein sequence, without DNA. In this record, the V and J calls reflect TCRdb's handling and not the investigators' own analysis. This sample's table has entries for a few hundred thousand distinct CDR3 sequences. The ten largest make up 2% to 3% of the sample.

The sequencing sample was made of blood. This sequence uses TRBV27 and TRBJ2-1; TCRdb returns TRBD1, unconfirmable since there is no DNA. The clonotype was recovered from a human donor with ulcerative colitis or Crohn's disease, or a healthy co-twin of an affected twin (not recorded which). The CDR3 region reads CASSSQGMRYNEQFF.